Below are 18 T cell receptor beta chains sequenced from a single sample in a study of blood T cells in healthy people across ages. Next came a second PCR, run for about 6 to 11 cycles, which used a sample-barcoded 5' primer along with a J-beta primer mix. MiXCR, applied by TCRdb to the 5' RACE reads, yields one record per CDR3 protein. The data contain just under 750,000 distinct CDR3 sequences, 20% to 25% of them singletons. Sequencing was done on a sample of blood. The receptors stem from a man between 65 and 85 years old in good health.

This chain links TRBV20-1 with TRBJ1-6; 8 bases map to TRBD1. This CDR3 has 18 amino acids. Germline V gene lookup returns CDR1 DFQATT and CDR2 SNEGSKA (reference sequence). J was trimmed by 0 bases and V by 3 bases; bases with no gene match: 10. The CDR3 nucleotides are TGCAGTGCTAGGCCAGACTGGACAGGGTACTCCTATAATTCACCCCTCCACTTT. It specifies CSARPDWTGYSYNSPLHF.

The chain joins TRBV5-1 to TRBJ2-4, with 7 positions matching TRBD1. V shed 2 bases, J shed 3 bases, and the junction held 14 bases outside the gene matches. CDR3 length equals 18 residues. Per germline, CDR1 SGHRS and CDR2 YFSETQ. CDR3: CASSLMAGGMTVKNIQYF. The CDR3 nucleotides are TGCGCCAGCAGCTTAATGGCAGGGGGAATGACGGTCAAAAACATTCAGTACTTC.

This chain links TRBV4-1 with TRBJ2-1, with D perhaps TRBD1 or TRBD2 (6 bases each). Germline loops: CDR1 MGHRA, CDR2 YSYEKL. Trimming took 0 bases from V and 4 from J, leaving 13 bases between them. The CDR3 runs 16 residues. CDR3 DNA sequence: TGCGCCAGCAGCCAAGAAGAGATAGGGGGGTACAATGAGCAGTTCTTC. It codes for CASSQEEIGGYNEQFF.

This clonotype was picked up a small number of times. The V gene is TRBV20-1, the J gene TRBJ2-5, with 13 bases lining up with TRBD2. V shed 6 bases, J shed 4 bases, and the junction held 2 bases outside the gene matches. The CDR3 totals 13 residues. Germline values: CDR1 DFQATT, CDR2 SNEGSKA (reference sequence). CDR3 sequence (DNA): TGCAGTGCCGGGACTAGCGGGGCAGAGACCCAGTACTTC. This codes for CSAGTSGAETQYF.

The chain couples TRBV13 to TRBJ2-5; no firm D call. The CDR3 loop spans 14 amino acids. In germline, CDR1 is PRHDT, CDR2 FYEKMQ (reference sequence). Trimming took 3 bases from V and 0 from J, leaving 8 bases between them. In DNA form, the CDR3 reads TGTGCCAGCAGCTTCAGTCTGAACCAAGAGACCCAGTACTTC. It encodes CASSFSLNQETQYF.

The V and J genes are TRBV6-1 and TRBJ1-2; 8 nucleotides line up with TRBD1. Trimming cost V 4 bases and J 1 base; bases outside gene matches: 8. CDR1 is MNHNS and CDR2 is SASEGT in the germline V gene. The CDR3 extends over 16 amino acids. Here the CDR3 reads CASSGTTGAINYGYTF. The CDR3 DNA sequence: TGTGCCAGCAGTGGGACGACAGGGGCAATTAACTATGGCTACACCTTC.

The CDR3 sequence: CASRQDTDTQYF. The CDR3 bases are TGTGCCAGCAGGCAGGACACAGATACGCAGTATTTT. The V gene is TRBV12-3 or TRBV12-4, the J gene TRBJ2-3, with D unresolved. The CDR3 runs to 12 residues. Trimming removed 6 bases at V and 2 bases at J, with 6 bases between.

The chain uses TRBV28 and TRBJ2-2; weak D call: TRBD2 (6 bases). The V end was cut by 2 bases, the J end by 4 bases, with 17 bases between. The length of the CDR3 is 17 residues. Germline V gene lookup returns CDR1 MDHEN and CDR2 SYDVKM. This CDR3 reads CASSLIAGPQSTGELFF. The CDR3 region has the DNA TGTGCCAGCAGTTTAATCGCGGGACCCCAGAGCACCGGGGAGCTGTTTTTT.

The chain links TRBV6-2 or TRBV6-3 to TRBJ1-5; D may be TRBD1 (5 bases). The CDR3 sequence is 15 residues long. Deletions cut 5 bases from V and 4 bases from J, with 15 bases between. Looked up from germline, CDR1 is MNHEY and CDR2 is SVGEGT. This CDR3 is CASSRDPEGNQPQHF. CDR3 sequence (DNA): TGTGCCAGCAGTAGAGACCCCGAGGGGAATCAGCCCCAGCATTTT.

This clonotype was counted between two and nine times. The V call is TRBV4-1, the J call TRBJ2-2; 9 bases match TRBD1. Per the germline V gene, CDR1 is MGHRA and CDR2 is YSYEKL. This CDR3 has 15 residues. The V segment lost 1 base and the J segment 6 bases; nucleotides outside the gene matches: 3. CDR3 loop: CASSQGDRVAGELFF. CDR3 in DNA: TGCGCCAGCAGCCAAGGGGACAGGGTTGCCGGGGAGCTGTTTTTT.

This clonotype has more than one count but fewer than ten. The CDR3 carries no conserved terminal phenylalanine or tryptophan, so it likely arises from a read error. Written as DNA, the CDR3 is TGTGCCACATCCCCTTACGTCCCGGGAGGGCACATTCAGTACCTC. It is translated as CATSPYVPGGHIQYL. The chain carries TRBV6-6 and TRBJ2-4; 8 bases match TRBD2. Trimming removed 10 bases from V and 8 bases from J; junction bases left unmatched: 16. The length of the CDR3 is 15 residues. CDR1 and CDR2 (germline): MNHNY, SVGAGI (reference sequence).

This clonotype was recorded a few times. The chain recombines TRBV7-2 with TRBJ2-1, with D perhaps matching TRBD1 (6 bases). The ends were cut back, 4 bases at V and 6 bases at J, with 16 bases in the middle. Germline V lookup: CDR1 SGHTA, CDR2 FQGNSA. The length of the CDR3 is 15 residues. The DNA of the CDR3 is TGTGCCAGCAGCTCTATACGCGTGGGGGCCAATGAGCAGTTCTTC. Protein product: CASSSIRVGANEQFF.

This clonotype occurred a few times. Its ends do not fully match the called genes, so a read error is possible. This rearrangement joins TRBV19 to TRBJ2-5, with 10 bases fitting TRBD2. Germline lookup yields CDR1 LNHDA and CDR2 SQIVND (reference sequence). The CDR3 length is 14 residues. CDR3 in DNA: TGCGCCAGCAGCATACTAGCGGGGAAAGAGACCCAGTACTTC. It yields the protein CASSILAGKETQYF.

This clonotype was seen ten or more times. The chain uses TRBV5-1 and TRBJ2-3; the match to TRBD2 covers 12 bases. The CDR3 runs 20 residues. Germline V CDR1 and CDR2: SGHRS, YFSETQ. V dropped 0 bases and J dropped 4; count of bases not matched to a gene: 15. The CDR3 DNA sequence: TGCGCCAGCAGCTTGGAGACGAACACCTGGACTAGCGGGAACGCAGATACGCAGTATTTT. Translation: CASSLETNTWTSGNADTQYF.

The rearrangement links TRBV4-2 to TRBJ1-1; no clear D gene. Germline values: CDR1 LGHNA, CDR2 YNFKEQ. The CDR3 consists of 12 residues. V shed 2 bases and J shed 7 bases, with 8 bases lying between them. For the CDR3, the DNA is TGTGCCAGCAGCCAAACAGAGTTTGAAGCTTTCTTT. Its translation is CASSQTEFEAFF.

This clonotype showed up just a few times. J is TRBJ1-4 and V is TRBV10-3; maybe TRBD1 (5 bases). Germline CDR1 and CDR2: ENHRY and SYGVKD. The V end lost 6 bases, the J end lost 4 bases, and 12 bases lay between the germline ends. The CDR3 contains 14 residues. The CDR3 DNA reads as TGTGCCATCAGGAGCGGGACCGATAATGAAAAACTGTTTTTT. It translates to CAIRSGTDNEKLFF.

This clonotype was found many times. The chain combines TRBV6-5 with TRBJ1-2; D is uncertain. Germline loops: CDR1 MNHEY, CDR2 SVGAGI. Between the trimmed V and J ends, which lost 7 bases and 2 bases, there was a span of 11 bases. This CDR3 has 13 residues. The CDR3 nucleotides are TGTGCCAGCACCATGGACGGGAACTATGGCTACACCTTC. It translates to CASTMDGNYGYTF.

This chain joins TRBV9 and TRBJ2-3; D not resolved. Germline V CDR1 and CDR2: SGDLS, YYNGEE. V dropped 0 bases and J dropped 2 bases, with 7 bases sitting between them. The CDR3 runs 14 residues. In nucleotides, the CDR3 is TGTGCCAGCAGCGTAGTACCGTTCACAGATACGCAGTATTTT. The encoded protein is CASSVVPFTDTQYF.